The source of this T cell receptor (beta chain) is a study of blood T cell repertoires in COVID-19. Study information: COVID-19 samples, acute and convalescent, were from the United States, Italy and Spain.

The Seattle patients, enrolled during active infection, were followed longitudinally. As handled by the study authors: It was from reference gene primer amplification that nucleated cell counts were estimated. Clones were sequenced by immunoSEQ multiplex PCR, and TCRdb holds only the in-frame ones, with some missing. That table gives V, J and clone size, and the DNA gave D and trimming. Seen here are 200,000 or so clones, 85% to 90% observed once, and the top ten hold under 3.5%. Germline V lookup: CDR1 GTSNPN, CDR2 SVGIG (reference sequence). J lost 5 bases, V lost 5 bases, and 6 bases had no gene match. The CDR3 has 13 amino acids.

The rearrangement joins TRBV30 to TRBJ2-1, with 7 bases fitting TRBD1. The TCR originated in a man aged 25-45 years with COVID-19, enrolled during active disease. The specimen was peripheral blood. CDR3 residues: CAWPTGIDNEQFF. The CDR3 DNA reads TGTGCCTGGCCGACAGGGATCGACAATGAGCAGTTCTTC.